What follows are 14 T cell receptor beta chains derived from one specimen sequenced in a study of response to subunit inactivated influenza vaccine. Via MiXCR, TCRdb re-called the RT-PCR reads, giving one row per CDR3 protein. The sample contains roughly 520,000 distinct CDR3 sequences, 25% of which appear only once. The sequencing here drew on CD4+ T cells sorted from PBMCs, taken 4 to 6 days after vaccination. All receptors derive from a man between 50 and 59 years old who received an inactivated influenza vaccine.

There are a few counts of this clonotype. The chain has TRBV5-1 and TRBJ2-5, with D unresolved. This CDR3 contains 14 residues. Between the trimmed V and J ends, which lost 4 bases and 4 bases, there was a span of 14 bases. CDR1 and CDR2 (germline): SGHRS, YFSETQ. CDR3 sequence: CASSRSTIRETQYF. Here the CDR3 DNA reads TGCGCCAGCAGCCGTTCGACAATCCGAGAGACCCAGTACTTC.

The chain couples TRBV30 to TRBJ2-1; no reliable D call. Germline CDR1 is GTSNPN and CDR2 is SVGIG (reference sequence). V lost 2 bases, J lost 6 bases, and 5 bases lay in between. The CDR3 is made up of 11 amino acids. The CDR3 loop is CAWSYSNEQFF. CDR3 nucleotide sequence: TGTGCCTGGAGTTATTCCAATGAGCAGTTCTTC.

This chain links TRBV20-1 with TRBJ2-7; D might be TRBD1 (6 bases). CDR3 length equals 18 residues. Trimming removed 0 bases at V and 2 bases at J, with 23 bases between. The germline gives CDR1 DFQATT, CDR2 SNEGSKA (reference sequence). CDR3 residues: CSARDPPRPGHFTYEQYF. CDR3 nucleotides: TGCAGTGCTAGAGACCCCCCCCGGCCGGGACACTTCACCTACGAGCAGTACTTC.

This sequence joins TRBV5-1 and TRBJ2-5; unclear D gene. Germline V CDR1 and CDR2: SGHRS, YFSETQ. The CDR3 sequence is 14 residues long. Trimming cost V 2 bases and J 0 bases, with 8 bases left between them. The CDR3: CASSLQQYQETQYF. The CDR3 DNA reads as TGCGCCAGCAGCTTACAACAGTACCAAGAGACCCAGTACTTC.

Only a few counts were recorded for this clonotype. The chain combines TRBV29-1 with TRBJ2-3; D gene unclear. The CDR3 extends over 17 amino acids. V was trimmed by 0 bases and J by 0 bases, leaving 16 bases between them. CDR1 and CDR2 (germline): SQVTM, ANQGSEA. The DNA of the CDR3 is TGCAGCGTTGAAGAGATCGTCGGGCTATCTAGCACAGATACGCAGTATTTT. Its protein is CSVEEIVGLSSTDTQYF.

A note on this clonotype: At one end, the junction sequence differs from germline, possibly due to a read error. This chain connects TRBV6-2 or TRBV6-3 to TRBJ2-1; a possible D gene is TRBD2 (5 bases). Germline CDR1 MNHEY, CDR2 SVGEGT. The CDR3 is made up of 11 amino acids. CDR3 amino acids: CASSNGLYLGF. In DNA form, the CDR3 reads TGTGCCAGCAGCAACGGACTCTACCTGGGCTTC.

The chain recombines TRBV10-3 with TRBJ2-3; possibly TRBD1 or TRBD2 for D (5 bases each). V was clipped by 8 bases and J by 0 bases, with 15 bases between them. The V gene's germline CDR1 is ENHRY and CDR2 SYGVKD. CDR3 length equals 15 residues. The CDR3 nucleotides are TGTGCCATCCAACGGGGCGTAGGGAGCACAGATACGCAGTATTTT. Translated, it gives CAIQRGVGSTDTQYF.

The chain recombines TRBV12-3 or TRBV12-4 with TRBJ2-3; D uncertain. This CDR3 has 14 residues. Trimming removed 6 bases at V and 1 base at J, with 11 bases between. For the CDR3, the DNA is TGTGCCAGCAGGTACAAAACAGGCACAGATACGCAGTATTTT. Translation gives CASRYKTGTDTQYF.

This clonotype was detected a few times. This CDR3 is CASSYRDRDYQFF. The CDR3 nucleotides are TGTGCCAGCAGTTACCGGGACAGGGACTACCAGTTCTTC. J is TRBJ2-1 and V is TRBV6-6, with 9 nucleotides matching TRBD1. J lost 13 bases, V lost 2 bases, and 6 bases had no gene match. Germline V gene lookup returns CDR1 MNHNY and CDR2 SVGAGI (reference sequence). This CDR3 contains 13 residues.

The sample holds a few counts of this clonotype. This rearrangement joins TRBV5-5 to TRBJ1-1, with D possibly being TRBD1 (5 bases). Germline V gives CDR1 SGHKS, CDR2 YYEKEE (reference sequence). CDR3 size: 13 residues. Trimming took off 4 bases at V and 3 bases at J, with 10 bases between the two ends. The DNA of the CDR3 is TGTGCCAGCAGCCCCTGGGGGTACACTGAAGCTTTCTTT. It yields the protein CASSPWGYTEAFF.

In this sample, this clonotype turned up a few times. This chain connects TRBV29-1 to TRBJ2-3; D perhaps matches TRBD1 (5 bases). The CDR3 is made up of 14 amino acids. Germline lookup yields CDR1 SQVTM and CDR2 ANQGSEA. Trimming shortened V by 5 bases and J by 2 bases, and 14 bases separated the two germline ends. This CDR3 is CSVSGWANTDTQYF. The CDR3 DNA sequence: TGCAGCGTTTCAGGGTGGGCAAACACAGATACGCAGTATTTT.

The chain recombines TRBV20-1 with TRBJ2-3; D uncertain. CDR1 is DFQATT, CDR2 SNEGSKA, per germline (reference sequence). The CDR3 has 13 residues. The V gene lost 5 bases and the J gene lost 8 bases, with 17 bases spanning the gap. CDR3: CSALTVVVGTQYF. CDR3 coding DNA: TGCAGTGCTCTTACGGTCGTAGTTGGTACGCAGTATTTT.

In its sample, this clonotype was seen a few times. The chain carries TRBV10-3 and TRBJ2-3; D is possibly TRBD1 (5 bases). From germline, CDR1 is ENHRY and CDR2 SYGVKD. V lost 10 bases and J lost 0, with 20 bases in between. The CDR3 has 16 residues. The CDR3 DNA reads TGTGCCACCCTCGGTGAAGACAGAGGTAGCACAGATACGCAGTATTTT. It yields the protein CATLGEDRGSTDTQYF.

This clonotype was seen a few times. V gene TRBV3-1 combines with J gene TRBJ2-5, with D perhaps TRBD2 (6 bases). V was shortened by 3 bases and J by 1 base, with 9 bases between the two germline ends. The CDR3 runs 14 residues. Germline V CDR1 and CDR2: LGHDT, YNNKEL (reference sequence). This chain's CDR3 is CASSHAGTQETQYF. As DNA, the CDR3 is TGTGCCAGCAGCCACGCGGGGACCCAAGAGACCCAGTACTTC.